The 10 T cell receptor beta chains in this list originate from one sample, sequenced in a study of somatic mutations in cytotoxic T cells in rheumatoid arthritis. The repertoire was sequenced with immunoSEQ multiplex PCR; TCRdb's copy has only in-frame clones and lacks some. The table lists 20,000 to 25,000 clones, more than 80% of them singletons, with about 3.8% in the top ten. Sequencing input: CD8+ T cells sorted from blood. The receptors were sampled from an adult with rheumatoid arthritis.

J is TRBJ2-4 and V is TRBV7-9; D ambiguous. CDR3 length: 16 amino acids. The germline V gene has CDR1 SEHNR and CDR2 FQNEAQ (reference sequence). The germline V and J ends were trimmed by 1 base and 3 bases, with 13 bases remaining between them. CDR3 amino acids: CASSLVQSRFKNIQYF. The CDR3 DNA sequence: TGTGCCAGCAGCTTAGTTCAATCTAGGTTCAAAAACATTCAGTACTTC.

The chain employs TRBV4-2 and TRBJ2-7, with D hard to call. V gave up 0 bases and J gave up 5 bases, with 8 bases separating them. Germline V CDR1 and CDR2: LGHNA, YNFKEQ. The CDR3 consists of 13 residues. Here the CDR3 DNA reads TGTGCCAGCAGCCAAGATAGTCTTCACGAGCAGTACTTC. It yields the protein CASSQDSLHEQYF.

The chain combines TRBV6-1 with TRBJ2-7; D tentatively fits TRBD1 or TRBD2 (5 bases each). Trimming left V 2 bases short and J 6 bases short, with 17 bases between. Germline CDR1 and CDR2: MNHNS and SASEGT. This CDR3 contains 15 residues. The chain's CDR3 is CASSETRRGGLEQYF. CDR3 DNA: TGTGCCAGCAGTGAAACGCGTAGGGGCGGACTCGAGCAGTACTTC.

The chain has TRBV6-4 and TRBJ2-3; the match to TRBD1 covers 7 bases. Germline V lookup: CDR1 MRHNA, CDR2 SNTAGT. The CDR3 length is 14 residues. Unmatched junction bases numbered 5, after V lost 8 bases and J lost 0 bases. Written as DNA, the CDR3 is TGTGCCAGCTCCGACAGGGCCAGCACAGATACGCAGTATTTT. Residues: CASSDRASTDTQYF.

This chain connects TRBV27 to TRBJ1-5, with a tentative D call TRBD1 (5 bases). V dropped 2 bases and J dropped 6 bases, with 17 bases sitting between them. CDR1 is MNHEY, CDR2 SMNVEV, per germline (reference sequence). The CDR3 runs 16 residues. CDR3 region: CASSLLPRTGGQPQHF. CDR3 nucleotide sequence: TGTGCCAGCAGTTTACTCCCCCGGACCGGGGGTCAGCCCCAGCATTTT.

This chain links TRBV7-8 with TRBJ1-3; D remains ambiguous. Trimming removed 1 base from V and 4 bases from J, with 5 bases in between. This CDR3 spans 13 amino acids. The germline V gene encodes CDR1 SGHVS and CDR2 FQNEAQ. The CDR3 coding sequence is TGTGCCAGCAGCTTAGATGTGGGAAACACCATATATTTT. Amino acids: CASSLDVGNTIYF.

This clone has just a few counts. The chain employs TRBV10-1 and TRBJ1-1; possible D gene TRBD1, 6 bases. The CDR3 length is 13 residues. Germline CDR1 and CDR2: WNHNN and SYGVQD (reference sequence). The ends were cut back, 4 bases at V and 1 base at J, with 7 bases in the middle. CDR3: CASSVTGNTEAFF. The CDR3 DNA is TGCGCCAGCAGTGTGACAGGGAACACTGAAGCTTTCTTT.

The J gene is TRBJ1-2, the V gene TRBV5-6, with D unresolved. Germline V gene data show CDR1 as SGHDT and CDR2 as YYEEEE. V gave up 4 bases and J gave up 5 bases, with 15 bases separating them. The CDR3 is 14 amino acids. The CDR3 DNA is TGTGCCAGCAGCCCTGGTCGAGGCTTGTATGGCTACACCTTC. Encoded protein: CASSPGRGLYGYTF.

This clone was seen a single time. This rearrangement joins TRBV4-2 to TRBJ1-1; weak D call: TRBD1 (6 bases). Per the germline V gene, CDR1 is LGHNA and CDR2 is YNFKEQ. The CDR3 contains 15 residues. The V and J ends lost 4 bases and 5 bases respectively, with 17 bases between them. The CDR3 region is CASSPPGGRGTEAFF. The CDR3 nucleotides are TGTGCCAGCAGCCCCCCCGGGGGGCGGGGGACTGAAGCTTTCTTT.

Written as DNA, the CDR3 is TGTGCCAGCAGCTTTTCAGGGTACTCCTACGAGCAGTACTTC. Translating it yields CASSFSGYSYEQYF. This rearrangement joins TRBV11-2 to TRBJ2-7, with TRBD1 as a possible D gene (5 bases). Looked up from germline, CDR1 is SGHAT and CDR2 is FQNNGV. The CDR3 is 14 amino acids. The ends were cut back, 3 bases at V and 0 bases at J, with 9 bases in the middle.